Sequencing of this TCR beta chain was carried out in a study of Ad26.COV2.S vaccination and SARS-CoV-2 variants (dated by TCRdb to the early 2020s). At the level of the whole study: Vaccine-arm donors were drawn from COV1001, a multicentre, randomized, double-blind, placebo-controlled phase I-IIa trial of Ad26.COV2.S in healthy adults. Investigators remained blinded to trial group allocation during experiments and outcome assessment. Ad26.COV2.S was given intramuscularly at 5x10^10 or 1x10^11 viral particles, as a single shot or as two shots 56 days apart. Trial participants were randomized into five groups of five, in which low-dose or high-dose Ad26.COV2.S was given once or twice, or placebo was given on both occasions. TCRbeta repertoire sequencing served as the tool for gauging how specific and how broad the SARS-CoV-2-reactive T cell receptors were following Ad26.COV2.S vaccination. A total of approximately 30 samples were included in the TCR-sequenced set, comprising some 20 Ad26.COV2.S vaccine recipients, 5 placebo recipients and 8 SARS-CoV-2 convalescent individuals. What the authors observed across the whole study: Comparing responses between vaccine doses or regimens was not something the study was powered to do. Non-spike TCR breadth was comparable between vaccine and placebo recipients, consistent with the vaccine containing only spike. Ad26.COV2.S recipients had higher spike-specific TCR breadth than placebo recipients (P = 0.0014). It was noted by the authors that total T cell responses may have been underestimated by the TCR breadth and depth analyses. After vaccination, substantial breadth of spike-specific CD8+ and CD4+ T cell responses was reported.

Comment on this clone: Its antigen specificity is not known. Within one base of it there is no much larger clone, and no base qualities were kept.

Reading from cysteine to phenylalanine, the CDR3 counts 13 amino acids. The CDR3 DNA has 39 bases and is translated from base 1. As encoded in the germline V gene, CDR1 is SQVTM while CDR2 is ANQGSEA. The trim is 7 bases for V and 2 bases for J, with a gap of 14 bases between the germline ends. Read against the paper, the sample's treatment or condition label means: approximately 18 received Ad26.COV2.S at low or high dose, single or two shots; five or six received placebo; per-sample allocation not given. Repertoires of vaccine and placebo recipients were sequenced from samples collected on day 63 after the first injection. In Cohort 1b, about 27 adults aged 18-55 years were enrolled at a single site in Boston, USA, between 29 July and 7 August 2020. As a vaccine, Ad26.COV2.S was a replication-incompetent adenovirus type 26 vector that expressed a prefusion-stabilized SARS-CoV-2 spike protein derived from the original Wuhan strain.

The immunoSEQ Assay was used to sequence TCRbeta CDR3 regions. After extraction, genomic DNA underwent amplification by bias-controlled multiplex PCR, followed by high-throughput sequencing. The original methods were these. To quantify the absolute abundance of every unique TCRbeta CDR3 region, sequences were collapsed and filtered. Usable DNA was measured by amplifying reference genes present in all nucleated cells, and TCRbeta template counts were normalized to that usable DNA to estimate T cell fraction. Repertoire TCRs were annotated as SARS-CoV-2-specific by exact matching of V gene, CDR3 amino acid sequence and J gene to a known reactive TCR set. MIRA supplied the reference SARS-CoV-2 TCR set, which was filtered for enrichment in COVID-19-positive ImmuneCODE repertoires so that public or cross-reactive TCRs were removed. Using the MIRA antigens, annotated TCRs were further analysed by specific ORF or by position within an ORF. Depth was the summed frequency of annotated unique rearrangements, while breadth was defined as annotated unique rearrangements over total unique productive rearrangements. Group comparisons of TCR breadth used two-sided Wilcoxon rank-sum tests. Here the immuneACCESS table is served through TCRdb, limited to in-frame sequences with V and J called. Missing clones are a known gap in these copies; in checked studies unresolved V genes cover under half, and the rest lacks a known reason. The V and J calls and the clone size are those of that table, but D and trimming were determined from the DNA. The sample includes 400,000 to 450,000 clones, with approximately 92% observed a single time. The top ten clonotypes cover approximately 1.7% of the sample.

Specimen: peripheral blood, collected in a trial of Ad26.COV2.S vaccine versus placebo. The rearrangement combines TRBV29-1 with TRBJ1-1, with the D gene call left open. The clonotype was recovered from a person aged 18-65 years who received the Ad26.COV2.S COVID-19 vaccine or a placebo. The CDR3 loop reads CSASSGINTEAFF. The bases read TGCAGCGCGTCGTCGGGGATCAACACTGAAGCTTTCTTT.